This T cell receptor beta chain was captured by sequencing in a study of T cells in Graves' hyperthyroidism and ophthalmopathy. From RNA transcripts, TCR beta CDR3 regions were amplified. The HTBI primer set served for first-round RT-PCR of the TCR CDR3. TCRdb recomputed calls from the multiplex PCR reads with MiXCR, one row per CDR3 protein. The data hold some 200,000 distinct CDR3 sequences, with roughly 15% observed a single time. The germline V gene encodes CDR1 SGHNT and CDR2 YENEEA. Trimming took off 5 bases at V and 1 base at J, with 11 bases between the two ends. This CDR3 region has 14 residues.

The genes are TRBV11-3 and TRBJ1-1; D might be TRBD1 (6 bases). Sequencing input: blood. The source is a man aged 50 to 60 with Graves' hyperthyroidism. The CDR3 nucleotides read TGTGCCAGCAGCAACAGGGTATGGAACACTGAAGCTTTCTTT. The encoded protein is CASSNRVWNTEAFF.